These T cell receptor beta chains were read from a single sample in a study of blood T cell repertoires in COVID-19. The assay was immunoSEQ multiplex PCR, and TCRdb's table has in-frame clones only and misses some. Among roughly 200,000 clones listed, less than 90% were seen once. The source material was peripheral blood. The receptors were gathered from a human donor in a cohort sampled during active COVID-19. The CDR3 runs from the conserved cysteine through the conserved F or W. A D gene is named only where the DNA matches it firmly. Size tells how often a clone was seen (once, few, many) or the class of an expanded clone, and some rows leave it out.

clone_size,j_call,d_call,v_call,cdr3_aa,cdr3_nt
.,TRBJ2-2,TRBD2,TRBV7-8,CASSLASGRVTGELFF,TGTGCCAGCAGCTTAGCTAGCGGGAGGGTCACCGGGGAGCTGTTTTTT
.,TRBJ2-4,.,TRBV6-5,CASSPRVLAKNIQYF,TGTGCCAGCAGTCCCAGGGTCCTGGCCAAAAACATTCAGTACTTC
.,TRBJ2-3,.,TRBV2,CASRRSSGFTDTQYF,TGTGCCAGCAGACGTTCGAGCGGATTCACAGATACGCAGTATTTT
.,TRBJ2-3,TRBD2,TRBV5-5,CASSLGSGGTKDTQYF,TGTGCCAGCAGCTTGGGTAGCGGGGGTACAAAAGATACGCAGTATTTT
.,TRBJ1-5,TRBD1,TRBV11-2,CASSRTGDNQPQHF,TGTGCCAGCAGCCGGACAGGAGACAATCAGCCCCAGCATTTT
.,TRBJ2-3,.,TRBV10-3,CATSSERAGDTQYF,TGTGCCACCTCATCGGAGAGGGCTGGAGATACGCAGTATTTT
few,TRBJ2-3,.,TRBV4-2,CASSPRSPVDTQYF,TGTGCCAGCAGCCCGAGGTCCCCTGTCGATACGCAGTATTTT
once,TRBJ2-5,.,TRBV11-3,CASSLGLGDRQETQYF,TGTGCCAGCAGCTTAGGTCTCGGAGACCGACAAGAGACCCAGTACTTC
.,TRBJ2-5,.,TRBV5-1,CASSLGTAQETQYF,TGCGCCAGCAGCTTGGGGACAGCCCAAGAGACCCAGTACTTC
.,TRBJ2-2,TRBD2,TRBV27,CASSLASGRTSNTGELFF,TGTGCCAGCAGTTTAGCTAGCGGGAGGACCTCAAACACCGGGGAGCTGTTTTTT
.,TRBJ1-4,TRBD1,TRBV28,CASSLTGTGNEKLFF,TGTGCCAGCAGTCTAACCGGGACAGGGAATGAAAAACTGTTTTTT
.,TRBJ1-6,.,TRBV2,CASRRAENSPLHF,TGTGCCAGCAGGCGGGCAGAGAATTCACCCCTCCACTTT
.,TRBJ2-1,.,TRBV27,CASSLWIATLGRNEQFF,TGTGCCAGCAGTTTATGGATCGCGACGTTAGGGAGAAATGAGCAGTTCTTC
.,TRBJ2-3,TRBD2,TRBV5-1,CASSPSGDGTDTQYF,TGCGCCAGCAGTCCTAGCGGGGACGGCACAGATACGCAGTATTTT
many,TRBJ1-1,.,TRBV7-8,CASSLAGSGTEAFF,TGTGCCAGCAGCTTAGCAGGGAGTGGCACTGAAGCTTTCTTT
once,TRBJ1-2,.,TRBV24-1,CATSDAGGYYGYTF,TGTGCCACCAGTGATGCCGGCGGCTACTATGGCTACACCTTC
.,TRBJ2-3,.,TRBV6-5,CASSTTGFTDTQYF,TGTGCCAGCAGTACGACAGGATTCACAGATACGCAGTATTTT
.,TRBJ1-2,.,TRBV2,CASSEALGPRGYTF,TGTGCCAGCAGTGAAGCGCTTGGGCCCCGGGGCTACACCTTC
.,TRBJ2-3,.,TRBV7-9,CASSPLGGGTDTQYF,TGTGCCAGCAGCCCTTTAGGGGGGGGCACAGATACGCAGTATTTT
.,TRBJ1-2,.,TRBV7-2,CASSSRGGGLTYGYTF,TGTGCCAGCAGCTCCCGGGGGGGCGGGTTAACCTATGGCTACACCTTC
few,TRBJ1-4,.,TRBV18,CASSMGDGLGEKLFF,TGTGCCAGCTCAATGGGAGATGGATTAGGTGAAAAACTGTTTTTT
.,TRBJ1-1,TRBD1,TRBV5-1,CASSLGQEKAFF,TGCGCCAGCAGCCTAGGACAGGAAAAAGCTTTCTTT
.,TRBJ2-1,TRBD2,TRBV2,CASYRLAGETYNEQFF,TGTGCCAGCTATCGACTAGCGGGAGAAACCTACAATGAGCAGTTCTTC
.,TRBJ1-5,.,TRBV6-6,CASSRRYDIHSNQPQHF,TGTGCCAGCAGCCGACGATACGACATACATAGCAATCAGCCCCAGCATTTT
.,TRBJ2-2,.,TRBV28,CASTPPGFRVPGELFF,TGTGCCAGCACCCCTCCAGGGTTCAGGGTCCCCGGGGAGCTGTTTTTT
.,TRBJ1-3,TRBD1,TRBV28,CASSTGQSGNTIYF,TGTGCCAGCAGCACGGGACAGTCTGGAAACACCATATATTTT
.,TRBJ1-5,TRBD1,TRBV4-1,CASSPRGGIARQPQHF,TGCGCCAGCAGCCCCCGAGGGGGCATCGCCCGTCAGCCCCAGCATTTT
.,TRBJ2-3,.,TRBV6-6,CASRGDIGTDTQYF,TGTGCCAGCAGAGGTGACATAGGCACAGATACGCAGTATTTT
few,TRBJ2-5,TRBD1,TRBV3-1/TRBV3-2,CASSQEWRTGGTQETQYF,TGTGCCAGCAGCCAAGAATGGCGAACAGGGGGTACCCAAGAGACCCAGTACTTC
.,TRBJ1-2,TRBD1,TRBV14,CASSQQKATGFVGYTF,TGTGCCAGCAGTCAACAGAAAGCGACAGGGTTTGTTGGCTACACCTTC
.,TRBJ1-1,TRBD1,TRBV18,CASSPPGQGKAFF,TGTGCCAGCTCACCCCCAGGACAGGGCAAGGCTTTCTTT
few,TRBJ2-5,.,TRBV19,CASSIGTGLETQYF,TGTGCCAGTAGTATTGGTACAGGGCTTGAGACCCAGTACTTC
.,TRBJ2-7,TRBD1,TRBV9,CASSVDAGQDYYEQYF,TGTGCCAGCAGCGTAGATGCGGGACAGGACTATTACGAGCAGTACTTC
.,TRBJ2-1,TRBD2,TRBV20-1,CSAGLVDEQFF,TGCAGTGCCGGACTAGTTGATGAGCAGTTCTTC
.,TRBJ1-1,.,TRBV3-1/TRBV3-2,CASSHHRGGNTEAFF,TGTGCCAGCAGCCACCACCGGGGAGGAAACACTGAAGCTTTCTTT
.,TRBJ2-1,TRBD1,TRBV5-1,CASSLALGQGLLNEQFF,TGCGCCAGCAGCTTGGCCTTGGGACAGGGGCTTCTCAATGAGCAGTTCTTC
.,TRBJ1-2,.,TRBV19,CASSIGSIPLANYGYTF,TGTGCCAGTAGTATCGGGTCGATCCCCTTAGCTAACTATGGCTACACCTTC
.,TRBJ2-7,TRBD2,TRBV29-1,CSVLREDRYEQYF,TGCAGCGTTCTGCGGGAGGACCGCTACGAGCAGTACTTC
.,TRBJ2-3,TRBD2,TRBV7-2,CASSDAGVYTDTQYF,TGTGCCAGCAGCGACGCGGGGGTGTACACAGATACGCAGTATTTT
.,TRBJ1-1,TRBD1,TRBV2,CASSLIGQGVVSFF,TGTGCCAGCAGCCTAATTGGACAGGGGGTTGTTTCTTTCTTT
few,TRBJ2-2,.,TRBV3-1/TRBV3-2,CASRLETSYTGELFF,TGTGCCAGCAGGTTAGAGACTAGTTACACCGGGGAGCTGTTTTTT
.,TRBJ1-2,TRBD1,TRBV7-9,CASSLAPGDRAYGYTF,TGTGCCAGCAGCTTAGCGCCCGGGGACAGGGCGTATGGCTACACCTTC
few,TRBJ2-3,TRBD1,TRBV19,CASSPDRGQAIVTQYF,TGTGCCAGTAGTCCCGACCGGGGACAGGCGATAGTTACGCAGTATTTT
.,TRBJ2-1,TRBD2,TRBV19,CASSTGLAGDQLQFF,TGTGCCAGTAGTACGGGACTAGCGGGGGACCAGCTTCAGTTCTTC
.,TRBJ2-1,.,TRBV5-1,CASSLVPSGNEQFF,TGCGCCAGCAGCTTGGTCCCTTCCGGCAATGAGCAGTTCTTC
.,TRBJ2-7,.,TRBV11-3,CASSLNPSYEQYF,TGTGCCAGCAGCTTAAACCCCAGCTACGAGCAGTACTTC
.,TRBJ1-2,.,TRBV4-1,CASSQERFGGEQRGYTF,TGCGCCAGCAGCCAAGAAAGATTCGGAGGGGAACAACGTGGCTACACCTTC
few,TRBJ1-1,TRBD1,TRBV7-2,CASSLLQGAHTEAFF,TGTGCCAGCAGCTTACTGCAGGGGGCACACACTGAAGCTTTCTTT
once,TRBJ2-7,TRBD1,TRBV18,CASSEDRFVYEQYF,TGTGCCAGCTCAGAGGACAGGTTCGTTTACGAGCAGTACTTC
few,TRBJ2-1,TRBD1,TRBV5-5,CASSRGQGNYNEQFF,TGTGCCAGCAGCCGGGGACAGGGTAACTACAATGAGCAGTTCTTC
.,TRBJ2-3,TRBD2,TRBV4-1,CASSREAGAGVNTDTQYF,TGCGCCAGCAGCCGAGAAGCTGGAGCGGGGGTAAACACAGATACGCAGTATTTT
.,TRBJ1-4,.,TRBV5-1,CASSLAGQGNEKLFF,TGCGCCAGCAGCTTGGCCGGGCAGGGCAATGAAAAACTGTTTTTT
.,TRBJ1-1,.,TRBV21-1,CATRTGGTEAFF,TGTGCCACCCGGACAGGGGGGACTGAAGCTTTCTTT
few,TRBJ1-1,TRBD1,TRBV5-1,CASSLDHRGTEAFF,TGCGCCAGCAGCTTGGATCACAGGGGCACTGAAGCTTTCTTT
.,TRBJ2-1,TRBD2,TRBV25-1,CASSATSGSSYNEQFF,TGTGCCAGCAGCGCGACTAGCGGGAGCTCCTACAATGAGCAGTTCTTC
.,TRBJ1-2,.,TRBV19,CASSILGAGALYGYTF,TGTGCCAGTAGTATCTTAGGGGCAGGGGCCCTCTATGGCTACACCTTC
.,TRBJ1-1,.,TRBV18,CASSPSQGRNTEAFF,TGTGCCAGCTCACCTTCCCAGGGGCGGAACACTGAAGCTTTCTTT
.,TRBJ1-4,.,TRBV6-5,CASTPTVFGKLFF,TGTGCCAGCACCCCGACTGTCTTCGGAAAACTGTTTTTT
.,TRBJ1-2,TRBD1,TRBV6-4,CASRRGTGDGYTF,TGTGCCAGCAGGAGAGGGACAGGGGATGGCTACACCTTC
.,TRBJ1-2,TRBD1,TRBV5-1,CASSRTGADGYTF,TGCGCCAGCAGCCGGACAGGGGCCGACGGCTACACCTTC